The 23 T cell receptor beta chains presented below share a single source sample, sequenced in a study of T cell responses to AZD1222 COVID-19 vaccine. TCRdb's table, derived via immunoSEQ multiplex PCR, lists solely in-frame clones and lacks some. This table holds 100,000 to 150,000 clones, approximately 87% found once. Sequences were derived from peripheral blood, sampled on day 0 of AZD1222 vaccination. These receptors were taken from an adult in good health.

This clone was observed once. The chain has TRBV19 and TRBJ2-5, with a tentative D call TRBD1 (5 bases). Per the germline V gene, CDR1 is LNHDA and CDR2 is SQIVND (reference sequence). V shed 9 bases and J shed 5 bases, with 22 bases lying between them. The CDR3 sequence is 15 residues long. The DNA for the CDR3 is TGTGCCAGCAGGGTTTCTTACGTTATGGTGGAGACCCAGTACTTC. As protein: CASRVSYVMVETQYF.

DNA of the CDR3: TGTGCCAGCTCACCGCAGGGCGTAGAAGAGACCCAGTACTTC. Amino acids: CASSPQGVEETQYF. This chain links TRBV18 with TRBJ2-5; possibly TRBD1 for D (5 bases). The CDR3 is 14 residues long. CDR1 KGHSH and CDR2 LQKENI come from the germline V gene. V was shortened by 3 bases and J by 3 bases, with 11 bases between the two germline ends.

This chain links TRBV29-1 with TRBJ2-7, with TRBD2 identical over 13 bases. V shed 6 bases and J 3 bases; nucleotides not matched to a gene: 5. The CDR3 is 14 amino acids. CDR1 SQVTM and CDR2 ANQGSEA come from the germline V gene. The CDR3 DNA reads TGCAGCGTGAGGGGACTAGCGGGAAACTACGAGCAGTACTTC. This gives the protein CSVRGLAGNYEQYF.

The chain uses TRBV3-1 (or the pseudogene TRBV3-2) and TRBJ2-1; 11 positions match TRBD2. CDR1 LGHDT and CDR2 YNNKEL come from the germline V gene (reference sequence). The CDR3 consists of 17 residues. V trimming: 2 bases; J trimming: 4 bases; junction bases outside the gene matches: 7. The CDR3 reads CASSQFRSGRGYNEQFF. The CDR3, as DNA: TGTGCCAGCAGCCAATTCCGTAGCGGGAGGGGGTACAATGAGCAGTTCTTC.

This clone was seen a handful of times. The rearrangement links TRBV6-5 to TRBJ1-2, with D tentatively TRBD1 (5 bases). V was cut by 8 bases and J by 3 bases, with 13 bases left in between. The CDR3 extends over 13 amino acids. Germline CDR1 reads MNHEY; CDR2 reads SVGAGI. CDR3 coding DNA: TGTGCCAGCGCCCCGGGACGGGACTATGGCTACACCTTC. Its protein is CASAPGRDYGYTF.

V gene TRBV7-2 combines with J gene TRBJ1-1, with D possibly being TRBD1 (5 bases). Germline assignment: CDR1 SGHTA and CDR2 FQGNSA. Trimming shortened V by 5 bases and J by 0 bases, and 10 bases separated the two germline ends. CDR3 size: 14 residues. CDR3 DNA: TGTGCCAGCAGCCAGGGACTGATGAACACTGAAGCTTTCTTT. Encoded protein: CASSQGLMNTEAFF. The whole variable domain, filled in from reference TRBV7-2 and TRBJ1-1, reads GAGVSQSPSNKVTEKGKDVELRCDPISGHTALYWYRQSLGQGLEFLIYFQGNSAPDKSGLPSDRFSAERTGGSVSTLTIQRTQQEDSAVYLCASSQGLMNTEAFFGQGTRLTVV.

The chain carries TRBV18 and TRBJ2-5; D remains ambiguous. Trimming stripped 0 bases from V and 5 bases from J, with 10 bases between. The V gene's germline CDR1 is KGHSH and CDR2 LQKENI. This CDR3 comprises 14 residues. DNA for the CDR3: TGTGCCAGCTCACCACCGAGTAGTTGGGAGACCCAGTACTTC. Translation: CASSPPSSWETQYF. Drawing the rest from reference TRBV18 and TRBJ2-5, the complete variable domain is NAGVMQNPRHLVRRRGQEARLRCSPMKGHSHVYWYRQLPEEGLKFMVYLQKENIIDESGMPKERFSAEFPKEGPSILRIQQVVRGDSAAYFCASSPPSSWETQYFGPGTRLLVL.

The J gene is TRBJ2-2, the V gene TRBV11-2; D might be TRBD1 (6 bases). The CDR3 is 15 residues long. V was pared by 1 base and J by 2 bases, with 8 bases between. Germline V gene lookup returns CDR1 SGHAT and CDR2 FQNNGV. This CDR3 is CASSLARGNTGELFF. The CDR3 nucleotides are TGTGCCAGCAGCTTAGCCAGGGGAAACACCGGGGAGCTGTTTTTT. The full variable domain, in which reference TRBV11-2 and TRBJ2-2 provide the parts outside the CDR3, is EAGVAQSPRYKIIEKRQSVAFWCNPISGHATLYWYQQILGQGPKLLIQFQNNGVVDDSQLPKDRFSAERLKGVDSTLKIQPAKLEDSAVYLCASSLARGNTGELFFGEGSRLTVL.

The J gene is TRBJ2-3, the V gene TRBV28; a possible D gene is TRBD2 (5 bases). Germline assignment: CDR1 MDHEN and CDR2 SYDVKM. The CDR3 has 13 amino acids. V lost 2 bases to trimming and J lost 4 bases, with 7 bases between them. The CDR3 protein is CASSLSGPDTQYF. DNA for the CDR3: TGTGCCAGCAGTTTAAGCGGCCCAGATACGCAGTATTTT.

The table lists this clone with a count of one. This chain joins TRBV29-1 and TRBJ2-5; perhaps TRBD1 as D (6 bases). Germline-derived CDR1 and CDR2 are SQVTM and ANQGSEA. Trimming left V 5 bases short and J 1 base short, with 11 bases between. CDR3 length: 13 amino acids. DNA of the CDR3: TGCAGCGTTCCCCGGACAGTCCAAGAGACCCAGTACTTC. Its translation: CSVPRTVQETQYF.

The rearrangement uses TRBV9 and TRBJ2-7; D might be TRBD1 (7 bases). CDR3 length: 14 residues. Germline CDR1 and CDR2: SGDLS and YYNGEE. V lost 1 base to trimming and J lost 1 base, with 9 bases between them. The CDR3 DNA reads as TGTGCCAGCAGCGTACAGGGGGGATCCTACGAGCAGTACTTC. This codes for CASSVQGGSYEQYF.

This clone was counted a few times. The chain combines TRBV28 with TRBJ2-2, with 7 bases that match TRBD2. The CDR3 is made up of 18 amino acids. From germline, CDR1 is MDHEN and CDR2 SYDVKM. Losses at the gene ends were 2 bases for V and 1 base for J; bases not matched to a gene: 10. In nucleotides, the CDR3 is TGTGCCAGCAGTTTACCCTCATGGGCTAGCGGGAACACCGGGGAGCTGTTTTTT. Amino acids: CASSLPSWASGNTGELFF.

The gene calls are TRBV29-1 and TRBJ2-5, with D tentatively TRBD1 (5 bases). This CDR3 spans 12 amino acids. Germline V CDR1 and CDR2: SQVTM, ANQGSEA. V lost 4 bases, J lost 3 bases, and 9 bases lay in between. The CDR3, as DNA: TGCAGCGTTGTTATAGGGGAAGAGACCCAGTACTTC. This gives the protein CSVVIGEETQYF.

The J gene is TRBJ2-7, the V gene TRBV27, with D perhaps TRBD1 or TRBD2 (6 bases each). From germline, CDR1 is MNHEY and CDR2 SMNVEV (reference sequence). The germline V and J ends were trimmed by 1 base and 1 base, with 11 bases remaining between them. CDR3 length: 15 amino acids. CDR3 residues: CASSLFRGRSYEQYF. As DNA, the CDR3 is TGTGCCAGCAGTTTATTCCGGGGGCGGTCCTACGAGCAGTACTTC.

The chain is built from TRBV11-2 and TRBJ1-1; D is uncertain. From germline, CDR1 is SGHAT and CDR2 FQNNGV. The V and J ends lost 6 bases and 0 bases respectively, with 8 bases between them. The CDR3 contains 13 residues. CDR3: CASSFYMNTEAFF. CDR3 nucleotide sequence: TGTGCCAGCAGTTTCTACATGAACACTGAAGCTTTCTTT. The entire variable domain, with the rest obtained from reference TRBV11-2 and TRBJ1-1, is as follows: EAGVAQSPRYKIIEKRQSVAFWCNPISGHATLYWYQQILGQGPKLLIQFQNNGVVDDSQLPKDRFSAERLKGVDSTLKIQPAKLEDSAVYLCASSFYMNTEAFFGQGTRLTVV.

In nucleotides, the CDR3 is TGTGCCAGCAGCCCCGGGATTAACAATCAGCCCCAGCATTTT. This sequence encodes CASSPGINNQPQHF. The chain couples TRBV7-2 to TRBJ1-5; the D is unclear. Trimming removed 5 bases from V and 3 bases from J, with 11 bases in between. In germline, CDR1 is SGHTA, CDR2 FQGNSA. The CDR3 runs to 14 residues.

The chain recombines TRBV23-1 with TRBJ2-1, with 13 bases aligning to TRBD2. TRBV23-1 qualifies as an ORF whose function is uncertain. The length of the CDR3 is 15 residues. The junction had 6 bases not matched to a gene; V was cut back by 6 bases and J by 7 bases. CDR3 coding DNA: TGCGCCAGCAGCCCTAAGACTAGCGGGAGGAATGAGCAGTTCTTC. It yields the protein CASSPKTSGRNEQFF.

The V gene is TRBV7-9, the J gene TRBJ2-3, with 9 bases identical to TRBD1. CDR1 is SEHNR and CDR2 is FQNEAQ in the germline V gene (reference sequence). The CDR3 length is 16 residues. Germline trimming cut 5 bases from V and 4 bases from J; bases unmatched to any gene: 10. The CDR3 DNA is TGTGCCAGCAGCCCGGGGCGGACAGGGGTGGCAGATACGCAGTATTTT. Translation gives CASSPGRTGVADTQYF.

V and J are TRBV5-1 and TRBJ2-5; no firm D call. V lost 1 base and J 2 bases, leaving 3 bases between the germline ends. This CDR3 comprises 12 residues. Germline V gene data show CDR1 as SGHRS and CDR2 as YFSETQ. CDR3 sequence reads: CASSLRQETQYF. CDR3 nucleotides: TGCGCCAGCAGCTTGCGACAAGAGACCCAGTACTTC.

V is TRBV10-3 and J is TRBJ2-7, with D perhaps matching TRBD2 (6 bases). V shed 8 bases and J shed 7 bases, with 15 bases lying between them. Germline V gene sequence: CDR1 ENHRY, CDR2 SYGVKD. This CDR3 is built from 12 residues. CDR3 residues: CAIRDGGDEQYF. Written as DNA, the CDR3 is TGTGCCATCCGGGACGGGGGTGATGAGCAGTACTTC.

The V and J genes are TRBV5-4 and TRBJ1-2, with 7 nucleotides matching TRBD1. Trimming removed 2 bases from V and 4 bases from J; junction bases left unmatched: 11. There are 16 residues in the CDR3. From germline, CDR1 is SGHNT and CDR2 YYREEE (reference sequence). As DNA, the CDR3 is TGTGCCAGCAGCTTCCAGGGGGGGGGCGGAGGCTATGGCTACACCTTC. This translates into CASSFQGGGGGYGYTF.

The chain uses TRBV7-9 and TRBJ1-2; D might be TRBD1 (5 bases). The ends were cut back, 5 bases at V and 7 bases at J, with 8 bases in the middle. From germline, CDR1 is SEHNR and CDR2 FQNEAQ (reference sequence). The length of the CDR3 is 11 residues. The CDR3 spells CASSPGAGYTF. The CDR3 bases are TGTGCCAGCAGCCCCGGGGCTGGCTACACCTTC.

A single count supports this clone. This chain uses TRBV19 with TRBJ2-7; TRBD2 aligns across 10 bases. Germline V lookup: CDR1 LNHDA, CDR2 SQIVND (reference sequence). The CDR3 contains 16 residues. V lost 5 bases to trimming and J lost 5 bases; unmatched junction nucleotides: 12. This CDR3 reads CASSQSGGAERNEQYF. In DNA, the CDR3 is TGTGCCAGTAGTCAAAGCGGGGGGGCCGAGCGAAACGAGCAGTACTTC.